The 31 T cell receptor beta chains below were found in one sample sequenced in a study of blood T cell repertoires in COVID-19. Clones were read by immunoSEQ multiplex PCR, and TCRdb kept only the in-frame ones, dropping some. The data show roughly 260,000 clones, around 87% seen once. Sequencing was carried out using peripheral blood. These receptor sequences come from a woman aged 45-65 years with acute or convalescent COVID-19.

This clone appeared a single time. The V call is TRBV2, the J call TRBJ1-1; TRBD1 matches at 7 bases. Germline V CDR1 and CDR2: SNHLY, FYNNEI. Unmatched junction bases numbered 7, after V lost 3 bases and J lost 0 bases. The CDR3 totals 16 residues. The CDR3 nucleotides are TGTGCCAGCAGTGAGACAGGGCGGTGGGTGAACACTGAAGCTTTCTTT. Amino acid sequence: CASSETGRWVNTEAFF.

This chain links TRBV5-4 with TRBJ1-2; D perhaps matches TRBD1 (6 bases). CDR3 size: 16 residues. The germline V gene encodes CDR1 SGHNT and CDR2 YYREEE (reference sequence). V was pared by 4 bases and J by 2 bases, with 18 bases between. CDR3 nucleotide sequence: TGTGCCAGCAGCCCAAACCCCGGACAGAGAAACTATGGCTACACCTTC. Encoded protein: CASSPNPGQRNYGYTF.

The CDR3 here is CAWSYSGLEFF. The CDR3 DNA sequence: TGTGCCTGGAGTTACTCCGGGTTGGAGTTCTTC. The V call is TRBV30, the J call TRBJ2-1; no reliable D call. Trimming pared 2 bases from V and 14 bases from J, leaving 13 bases between. Germline V gene sequence: CDR1 GTSNPN, CDR2 SVGIG (reference sequence). This CDR3 contains 11 residues. Supplemented by reference TRBV30 and TRBJ2-1, the full variable domain reads SQTIHQWPATLVQPVGSPLSLECTVEGTSNPNLYWYRQAAGRGLQLLFYSVGIGQISSEVPQNLSASRPQDRQFILSSKKLLLSDSGFYLCAWSYSGLEFFGPGTRLTVL.

The chain links TRBV9 to TRBJ2-1; no reliable D call. Trimming shortened V by 3 bases and J by 5 bases, and 12 bases separated the two germline ends. The CDR3 totals 14 residues. The V gene's germline CDR1 is SGDLS and CDR2 YYNGEE. This chain's CDR3 is CASSATDGDNEQFF. CDR3 DNA sequence: TGTGCCAGCAGCGCAACTGACGGAGACAATGAGCAGTTCTTC.

This sequence joins TRBV28 and TRBJ2-5, with TRBD1 matching 7 bases. Germline V gene data show CDR1 as MDHEN and CDR2 as SYDVKM. The CDR3 consists of 14 residues. V was clipped by 6 bases and J by 7 bases; unmatched bases: 11. The CDR3 DNA follows: TGTGCCAGCAGCCGTCGACAGGGCGTCGCGACCCAGTACTTC. Protein: CASSRRQGVATQYF.

J is TRBJ1-2 and V is TRBV18, with D perhaps matching TRBD1 (5 bases). This CDR3 comprises 13 residues. Trimming removed 2 bases at V and 6 bases at J, with 10 bases between. Germline-derived CDR1 and CDR2 are KGHSH and LQKENI. CDR3 DNA: TGTGCCAGCTCACCATCCAGGGTGGATGGCTACACCTTC. This sequence encodes CASSPSRVDGYTF.

The chain has TRBV28 and TRBJ1-5; a possible D gene is TRBD1 (6 bases). V dropped 1 base and J dropped 2 bases, with 18 bases sitting between them. The CDR3 covers 18 residues. From germline, CDR1 is MDHEN and CDR2 SYDVKM. The CDR3 region is CASSLYGYREGGNQPQHF. For the CDR3, the DNA is TGTGCCAGCAGTTTATATGGATACAGGGAAGGTGGCAATCAGCCCCAGCATTTT. The full variable domain, rest sourced from reference TRBV28 and TRBJ1-5, is DVKVTQSSRYLVKRTGEKVFLECVQDMDHENMFWYRQDPGLGLRLIYFSYDVKMKEKGDIPEGYSVSREKKERFSLILESASTNQTSMYLCASSLYGYREGGNQPQHFGDGTRLSIL.

V usage is TRBV4-1 and J usage is TRBJ2-3; tentative D call: TRBD1 (7 bases). The CDR3 sequence is 16 residues long. The germline CDR1 and CDR2 sequences are MGHRA and YSYEKL. V shed 1 base and J shed 1 base, with 12 bases lying between them. Written as DNA, the CDR3 is TGCGCCAGCAGCCAAGGGAGGGGGCAAGGCACAGATACGCAGTATTTT. It encodes CASSQGRGQGTDTQYF.

The V and J genes are TRBV18 and TRBJ1-1; 7 bases are shared with TRBD1. Germline loops: CDR1 KGHSH, CDR2 LQKENI. This CDR3 region has 15 residues. The J segment lost 1 base and the V segment lost 5 bases, leaving 7 bases of the junction unmatched. The CDR3: CASSFDRVKNTEAFF. In DNA form, the CDR3 reads TGTGCCAGCTCATTCGACAGGGTGAAGAACACTGAAGCTTTCTTT.

The J gene is TRBJ2-6, the V gene TRBV6-6, with a tentative D call TRBD2 (5 bases). V was cut by 0 bases and J by 2 bases, with 8 bases left in between. The CDR3 spans 16 residues. Germline assignment: CDR1 MNHNY and CDR2 SVGAGI (reference sequence). The CDR3 here is CASSYSGSPGANVLTF. In DNA form, the CDR3 reads TGTGCCAGCAGTTACTCGGGGAGCCCTGGGGCCAACGTCCTGACTTTC.

A single count supports this clone. The gene calls are TRBV28 and TRBJ1-2; D perhaps matches TRBD1 (5 bases). V shed 9 bases and J shed 4 bases, with 21 bases lying between them. Per germline, CDR1 MDHEN and CDR2 SYDVKM. This CDR3 has 15 residues. Here the CDR3 DNA reads TGTGCCAGTTGGGGGGTGGGGCGCGGGAGCTATGGCTACACCTTC. The encoded protein is CASWGVGRGSYGYTF.

The V gene is TRBV6-5, the J gene TRBJ1-3, with TRBD1 as a possible D gene (5 bases). This CDR3 is built from 14 residues. Trimming took off 5 bases at V and 0 bases at J, with 8 bases between the two ends. Germline loops: CDR1 MNHEY, CDR2 SVGAGI. The CDR3 reads CASSTGNSGNTIYF. CDR3 DNA sequence: TGTGCCAGCAGTACAGGAAACTCTGGAAACACCATATATTTT.

The gene calls are TRBV7-9 and TRBJ2-5; a weak D match, TRBD2 (6 bases). This CDR3 comprises 14 residues. V lost 5 bases and J lost 2, with 12 bases in between. CDR1 is SEHNR, CDR2 FQNEAQ, per germline (reference sequence). CDR3 coding DNA: TGTGCCAGCAGCGCAAGTGGGGGGCAAGAGACCCAGTACTTC. Protein sequence: CASSASGGQETQYF. Drawing the rest from reference TRBV7-9 and TRBJ2-5, the complete variable domain is DTGVSQNPRHKITKRGQNVTFRCDPISEHNRLYWYRQTLGQGPEFLTYFQNEAQLEKSRLLSDRFSAERPKGSFSTLEIQRTEQGDSAMYLCASSASGGQETQYFGPGTRLLVL.

This chain joins TRBV28 and TRBJ2-1, with D maybe TRBD1 (6 bases). The CDR3 extends over 15 amino acids. Germline CDR1 and CDR2: MDHEN and SYDVKM. V was cut by 5 bases and J by 7 bases, with 18 bases left in between. The CDR3 region has the DNA TGTGCCAGCAGTACAGGGTTCGCCCCACGGAATGAGCAGTTCTTC. It encodes CASSTGFAPRNEQFF.

The J gene is TRBJ1-2, the V gene TRBV28; D call uncertain. Trimming left V 1 base short and J 4 bases short, with 7 bases between. The CDR3 has 13 amino acids. CDR1 is MDHEN and CDR2 is SYDVKM in the germline V gene. The CDR3 protein is CASSLLGTYGYTF. The CDR3 bases are TGTGCCAGCAGTTTATTGGGCACCTATGGCTACACCTTC.

The chain carries TRBV7-3 and TRBJ2-1; TRBD1 is a possible D gene (6 bases). This CDR3 has 14 residues. Per germline, CDR1 SGHTA and CDR2 FQGTGA. V lost 5 bases, J lost 8 bases, and 16 bases lay in between. CDR3 DNA: TGTGCCAGCAGCCTGGGCAGGGGTTTTGATGAGCAGTTCTTC. Protein: CASSLGRGFDEQFF.

CDR3 sequence (DNA): TGCGCCAGCAGCCGCGTGGCCTACGGCGGTGGAAACACCATATATTTT. This codes for CASSRVAYGGGNTIYF. The chain recombines TRBV5-1 with TRBJ1-3; D unresolved. CDR1 SGHRS and CDR2 YFSETQ come from the germline V gene. The germline V and J ends were trimmed by 4 bases and 3 bases, with 17 bases remaining between them. This CDR3 is built from 16 residues.

The gene calls are TRBV3-1 (or the pseudogene TRBV3-2) and TRBJ2-7; D gene uncertain. The V and J ends lost 0 bases and 6 bases respectively, with 3 bases between them. CDR3 length: 11 amino acids. Germline V gene lookup returns CDR1 LGHDT and CDR2 YNNKEL (reference sequence). In nucleotides, the CDR3 is TGTGCCAGCAGCCAAGACCGCGAGCAGTACTTC. It specifies CASSQDREQYF.

A note on this clone: The identical CDR3 is also encoded by other nucleotide sequences in the sample. The rearrangement uses TRBV5-1 and TRBJ1-1; TRBD1 is a possible D gene (5 bases). CDR1 and CDR2 (germline): SGHRS, YFSETQ. V was cut by 2 bases and J by 2 bases, with 7 bases left in between. The CDR3 is 13 residues long. The CDR3 is CASSFRGNTEAFF. The CDR3 coding sequence is TGCGCCAGCAGCTTTAGGGGCAACACTGAAGCTTTCTTT. Variable domain in full (rest from reference TRBV5-1 and TRBJ1-1): KAGVTQTPRYLIKTRGQQVTLSCSPISGHRSVSWYQQTPGQGLQFLFEYFSETQRNKGNFPGRFSGRQFSNSRSEMNVSTLELGDSALYLCASSFRGNTEAFFGQGTRLTVV.

The rearrangement links TRBV5-1 to TRBJ2-5, with TRBD2 identical over 14 bases. Germline CDR1 reads SGHRS; CDR2 reads YFSETQ. J gave up 5 bases and V 2 bases, and 11 bases lay outside the gene matches. This CDR3 comprises 18 residues. The CDR3 region has the DNA TGCGCCAGCAGCTTTTTTGGGACTAGCGGGAGTTCGATGGAGACCCAGTACTTC. Protein: CASSFFGTSGSSMETQYF.

The chain recombines TRBV5-1 with TRBJ2-5; the D gene is possibly TRBD1 (5 bases). Trimming left V 5 bases short and J 5 bases short, with 13 bases between. Looked up from germline, CDR1 is SGHRS and CDR2 is YFSETQ. The CDR3 consists of 13 residues. The CDR3 loop reads CASRVAGSETQYF. In DNA form, the CDR3 reads TGCGCCAGCAGAGTTGCAGGGTCGGAGACCCAGTACTTC.

V and J are TRBV29-1 and TRBJ2-2; D not certain. The germline V gene has CDR1 SQVTM and CDR2 ANQGSEA. The V end was cut by 2 bases, the J end by 1 base, with 11 bases between. The CDR3 totals 15 residues. CDR3 DNA: TGCAGCGTTGAAAAACCGACAAGGAACACCGGGGAGCTGTTTTTT. As protein: CSVEKPTRNTGELFF.

This CDR3 reads CATSPGGFTGELFF. The CDR3 coding sequence is TGTGCCACCAGTCCGGGGGGATTCACCGGGGAGCTGTTTTTT. V is TRBV24-1 and J is TRBJ2-2; TRBD2 agrees at 7 bases. V lost 6 bases to trimming and J lost 4 bases; unmatched junction nucleotides: 4. CDR3 size: 14 residues. CDR1 is KGHDR, CDR2 SFDVKD, per germline.

The gene calls are TRBV4-3 and TRBJ2-1; D gene uncertain. Trimming removed 1 base at V and 3 bases at J, with 10 bases between. Germline V gene sequence: CDR1 LGHNA, CDR2 YSLEER. The CDR3 has 15 amino acids. Here the CDR3 reads CASSQGNRYYNEQFF. The CDR3 coding sequence is TGCGCCAGCAGCCAAGGAAACAGATACTACAATGAGCAGTTCTTC.

The chain combines TRBV24-1 with TRBJ1-1, with 7 bases fitting TRBD1. Per germline, CDR1 KGHDR and CDR2 SFDVKD. The CDR3 contains 14 residues. J lost 0 bases, V lost 3 bases, and 0 bases had no gene match. The CDR3 DNA is TGTGCCACCAGTGATGGGACAGTGAACACTGAAGCTTTCTTT. It codes for CATSDGTVNTEAFF.

The chain recombines TRBV7-2 with TRBJ2-3; the D is unclear. V was shortened by 1 base and J by 2 bases, with 7 bases between the two germline ends. The CDR3 has 14 residues. Germline V gene sequence: CDR1 SGHTA, CDR2 FQGNSA. CDR3 coding DNA: TGTGCCAGCAGCTTAGTCCAAAACACAGATACGCAGTATTTT. Its translation is CASSLVQNTDTQYF.

This clone was seen only a few times. The chain has TRBV28 and TRBJ1-2; 7 bases map to TRBD1. There are 13 residues in the CDR3. Trimming removed 3 bases from V and 3 bases from J; junction bases left unmatched: 1. Germline loops: CDR1 MDHEN, CDR2 SYDVKM. The CDR3 is CASSLDRHYGYTF. The CDR3 region has the DNA TGTGCCAGCAGTTTGGACAGGCACTATGGCTACACCTTC.

The V and J genes are TRBV6-1 and TRBJ2-5; TRBD2 is a possible D gene (6 bases). This CDR3 is built from 12 residues. The germline V gene has CDR1 MNHNS and CDR2 SASEGT. V was clipped by 4 bases and J by 5 bases, with 8 bases between them. CDR3 amino acids: CASSAGGETQYF. In nucleotides, the CDR3 is TGTGCCAGCAGTGCCGGAGGGGAGACCCAGTACTTC.

The rearrangement uses TRBV28 and TRBJ1-4; TRBD1 agrees at 9 bases. The V segment lost 10 bases and the J segment 7 bases; nucleotides outside the gene matches: 10. The germline V gene has CDR1 MDHEN and CDR2 SYDVKM. CDR3 length: 14 amino acids. CDR3 sequence (DNA): TGTGCCATCAACAGGGGGCGTAGCAGTGAAAAACTGTTTTTT. Its protein is CAINRGRSSEKLFF.

The chain carries TRBV29-1 and TRBJ2-1, with 7 bases lining up with TRBD2. CDR1 is SQVTM and CDR2 is ANQGSEA in the germline V gene. V trimming: 7 bases; J trimming: 4 bases; junction bases outside the gene matches: 10. CDR3 length: 14 amino acids. The CDR3 sequence is CSAAGGREYNEQFF. CDR3 bases: TGCAGCGCCGCGGGTGGGCGGGAGTACAATGAGCAGTTCTTC.

V and J are TRBV7-2 and TRBJ2-1, with 10 bases identical to TRBD2. CDR1 is SGHTA, CDR2 FQGNSA, per germline. The J segment lost 6 bases and the V segment lost 6 bases, leaving 8 bases of the junction unmatched. The CDR3 runs 15 residues. CDR3 loop: CASRGLAGVSNEQFF. CDR3 nucleotides: TGTGCCAGCAGGGGCCTAGCGGGAGTAAGCAATGAGCAGTTCTTC.